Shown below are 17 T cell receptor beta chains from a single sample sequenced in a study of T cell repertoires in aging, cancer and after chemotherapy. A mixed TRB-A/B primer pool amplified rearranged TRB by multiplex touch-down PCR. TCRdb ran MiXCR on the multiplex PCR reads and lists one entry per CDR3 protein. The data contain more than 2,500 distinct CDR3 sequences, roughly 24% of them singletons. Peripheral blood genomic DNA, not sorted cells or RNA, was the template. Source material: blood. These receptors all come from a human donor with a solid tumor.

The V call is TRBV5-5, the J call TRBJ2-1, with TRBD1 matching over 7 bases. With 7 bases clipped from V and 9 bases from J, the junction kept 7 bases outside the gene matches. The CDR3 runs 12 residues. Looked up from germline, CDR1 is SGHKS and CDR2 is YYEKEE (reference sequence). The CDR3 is CASFDPGGEQFF. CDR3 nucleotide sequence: TGTGCCAGCTTCGACCCAGGGGGTGAGCAGTTCTTC.

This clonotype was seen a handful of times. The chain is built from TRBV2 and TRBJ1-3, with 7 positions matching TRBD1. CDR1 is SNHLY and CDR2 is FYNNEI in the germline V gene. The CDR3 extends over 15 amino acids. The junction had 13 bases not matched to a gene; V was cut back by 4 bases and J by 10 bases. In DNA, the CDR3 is TGTGCCAGCAGTGGAGGACAGGTCGTGCCAGGGACCATATATTTT. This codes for CASSGGQVVPGTIYF.

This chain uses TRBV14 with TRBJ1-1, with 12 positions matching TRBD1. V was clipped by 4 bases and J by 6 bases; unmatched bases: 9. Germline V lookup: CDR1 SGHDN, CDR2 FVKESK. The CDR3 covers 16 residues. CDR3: CASSRIAGQGAAEAFF. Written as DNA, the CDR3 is TGTGCCAGCAGCCGGATAGCGGGACAGGGGGCCGCTGAAGCTTTCTTT.

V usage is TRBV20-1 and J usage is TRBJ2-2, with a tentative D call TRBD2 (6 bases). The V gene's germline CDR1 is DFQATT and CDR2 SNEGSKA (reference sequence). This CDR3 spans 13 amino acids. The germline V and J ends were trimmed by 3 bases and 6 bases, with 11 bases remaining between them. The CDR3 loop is CSARFGGAGELFF. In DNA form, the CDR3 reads TGCAGTGCTAGGTTCGGCGGGGCCGGGGAGCTGTTTTTT.

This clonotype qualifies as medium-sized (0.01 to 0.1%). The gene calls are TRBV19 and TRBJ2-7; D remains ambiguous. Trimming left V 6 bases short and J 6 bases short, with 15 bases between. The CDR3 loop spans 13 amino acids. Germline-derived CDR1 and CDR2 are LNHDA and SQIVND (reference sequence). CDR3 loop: CASRRWPYSEQYF. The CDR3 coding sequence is TGTGCCAGTAGACGATGGCCCTATAGCGAGCAGTACTTC. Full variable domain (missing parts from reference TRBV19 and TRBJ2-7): DGGITQSPKYLFRKEGQNVTLSCEQNLNHDAMYWYRQDPGQGLRLIYYSQIVNDFQKGDIAEGYSVSREKKESFPLTVTSAQKNPTAFYLCASRRWPYSEQYFGPGTRLTVT.

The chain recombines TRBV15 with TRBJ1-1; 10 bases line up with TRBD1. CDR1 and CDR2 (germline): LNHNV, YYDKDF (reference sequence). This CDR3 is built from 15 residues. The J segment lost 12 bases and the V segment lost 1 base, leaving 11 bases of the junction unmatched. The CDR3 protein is CATSRVPPGQGLTFF. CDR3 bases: TGTGCCACCAGCAGAGTGCCACCGGGACAGGGGTTAACTTTCTTT.

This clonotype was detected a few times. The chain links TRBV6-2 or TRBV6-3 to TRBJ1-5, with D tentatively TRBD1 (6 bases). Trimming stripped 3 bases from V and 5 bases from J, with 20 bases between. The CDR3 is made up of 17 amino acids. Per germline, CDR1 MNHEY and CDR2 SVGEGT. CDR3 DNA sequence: TGTGCCAGCAGTTATCCTCTTTACAGGGTCGAAGATCAGCCCCAGCATTTT. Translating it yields CASSYPLYRVEDQPQHF.

The CDR3 nucleotides read TGTGCCAGCAGCTTGGAGGGGTCGGGGGGGCCCGGGACCCAGTACTTC. This encodes CASSLEGSGGPGTQYF. This chain links TRBV5-4 with TRBJ2-5, with 8 bases that match TRBD2. Germline CDR1 and CDR2: SGHNT and YYREEE (reference sequence). The trim removed 0 bases at V and 7 bases at J, leaving 11 bases unmatched. The CDR3 is made up of 16 amino acids. The full variable domain, completed using reference TRBV5-4 and TRBJ2-5, is ETGVTQSPTHLIKTRGQQVTLRCSSQSGHNTVSWYQQALGQGPQFIFQYYREEENGRGNFPPRFSGLQFPNYSSELNVNALELDDSALYLCASSLEGSGGPGTQYFGPGTRLLVL.

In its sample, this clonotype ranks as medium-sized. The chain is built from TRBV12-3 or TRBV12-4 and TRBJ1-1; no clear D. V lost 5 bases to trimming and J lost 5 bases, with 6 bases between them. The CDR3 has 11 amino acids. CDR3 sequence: CASSLGTEAFF. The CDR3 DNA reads TGTGCCAGCAGTCTAGGAACTGAAGCTTTCTTT.

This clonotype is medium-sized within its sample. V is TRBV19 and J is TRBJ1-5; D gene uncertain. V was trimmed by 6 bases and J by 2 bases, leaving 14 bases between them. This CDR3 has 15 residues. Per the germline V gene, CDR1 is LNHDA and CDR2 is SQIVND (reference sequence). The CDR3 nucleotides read TGTGCCAGTAGCATACGGTTTGATGGCAATCAGCCCCAGCATTTT. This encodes CASSIRFDGNQPQHF.

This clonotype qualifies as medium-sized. CDR3 in amino acids: CASSRDIAPPDTQYF. The CDR3 DNA follows: TGTGCCAGCAGTCGTGACATCGCGCCCCCAGATACGCAGTATTTT. V gene TRBV6-5 combines with J gene TRBJ2-3; D remains unclear. The germline V gene encodes CDR1 MNHEY and CDR2 SVGAGI. CDR3 length: 15 residues. V gave up 5 bases and J gave up 4 bases, with 16 bases separating them.

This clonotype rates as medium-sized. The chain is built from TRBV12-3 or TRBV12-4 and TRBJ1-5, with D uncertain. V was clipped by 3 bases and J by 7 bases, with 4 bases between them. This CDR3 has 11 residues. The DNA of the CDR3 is TGTGCCAGCAGTTTGACCCAGCCCCAGCATTTT. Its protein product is CASSLTQPQHF.

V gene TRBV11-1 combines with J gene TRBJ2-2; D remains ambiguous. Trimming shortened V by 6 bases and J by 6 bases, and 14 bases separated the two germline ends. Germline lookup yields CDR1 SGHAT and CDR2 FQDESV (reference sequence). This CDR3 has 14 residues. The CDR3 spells CASSRKDGAGELFF. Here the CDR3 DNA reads TGTGCCAGCAGTCGTAAAGATGGGGCCGGGGAGCTGTTTTTT.

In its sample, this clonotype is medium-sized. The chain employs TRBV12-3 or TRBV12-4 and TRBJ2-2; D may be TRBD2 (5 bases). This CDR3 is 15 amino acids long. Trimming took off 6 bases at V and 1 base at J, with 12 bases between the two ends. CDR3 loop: CASSRGPGNTGELFF. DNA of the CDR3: TGTGCCAGCAGCCGGGGTCCAGGGAACACCGGGGAGCTGTTTTTT.

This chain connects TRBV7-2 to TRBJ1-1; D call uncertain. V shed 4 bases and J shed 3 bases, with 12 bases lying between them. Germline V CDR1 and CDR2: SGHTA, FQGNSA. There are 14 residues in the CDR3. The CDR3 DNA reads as TGTGCCAGCAGCTCGGGTAGTCGGTACACTGAAGCTTTCTTT. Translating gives CASSSGSRYTEAFF.

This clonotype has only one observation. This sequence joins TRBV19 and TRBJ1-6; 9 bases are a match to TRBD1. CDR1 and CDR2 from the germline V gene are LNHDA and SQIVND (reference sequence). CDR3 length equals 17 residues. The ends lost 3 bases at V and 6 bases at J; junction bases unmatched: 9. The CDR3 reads CASSIPGTGKGNSPLHF. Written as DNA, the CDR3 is TGTGCCAGTAGTATCCCCGGGACAGGGAAGGGTAATTCACCCCTCCACTTT.

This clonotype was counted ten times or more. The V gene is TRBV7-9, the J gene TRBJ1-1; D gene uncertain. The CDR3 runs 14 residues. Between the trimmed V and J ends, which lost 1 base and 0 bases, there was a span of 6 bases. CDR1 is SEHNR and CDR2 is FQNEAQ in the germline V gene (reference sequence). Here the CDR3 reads CASSLGAMNTEAFF. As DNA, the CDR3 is TGTGCCAGCAGCTTAGGCGCGATGAACACTGAAGCTTTCTTT.